The source of this T cell receptor beta chain is a study of CD8 T cells in Susac syndrome. General study points: No clonal expansion appeared among CD4+ T cells in Susac patients. Individuals included in the TCR sequencing and HLA analysis were acknowledged by the study to be relatively few in number.

Patients with Susac syndrome met diagnostic criteria defined recently for definite or probable disease. Germline CDR1 and CDR2: SGHDT and YYEEEE. The CDR3 extends over 14 amino acids. The V end was cut by 2 bases, the J end by 3 bases, with 9 bases between. An input of about 0.5 to 1 ug of RNA was subjected to reverse transcription using random hexamers. Amplification of TCR beta CDR3 by immunoSEQ multiplex PCR spanned 54 Vbeta and 13 Jbeta. TCRdb ran MiXCR on the immunoSEQ multiplex PCR reads and lists one entry per CDR3 protein. The sample holds 150,000 to 200,000 distinct CDR3 sequences, 85% to 95% seen once. A remark on this clonotype: Its antigen is unidentified.

The sequence came from a human donor with Susac syndrome. Sequences were obtained from CD4+ T cells from PBMCs. V usage is TRBV5-6 and J usage is TRBJ2-1; D not certain. The CDR3 region has the DNA TGTGCCAGCAGCTTCGGGCCCTACTACAATGAGCAGTTCTTC. This encodes CASSFGPYYNEQFF.